The 5 T cell receptor beta chains presented below share a single source sample, sequenced in a study of human T cells and chemical hapten exposure. A single record per CDR3 protein comes from TCRdb applying MiXCR to the RACE reads. The repertoire includes around 130,000 distinct CDR3 sequences, approximately 9% of them detected once, and 1.5% to 2% sits in the top ten. Regarding time point: healthy volunteer bleed at 2 weeks. The template was total RNA from unfractionated whole blood. The sample comprised whole blood. The receptors here all came from a male donor in good health. Some clones in this sample may be carry-over from other donors' samples.

The chain couples TRBV4-2 to TRBJ2-1; a weak D match, TRBD1 (5 bases). CDR1 LGHNA and CDR2 YNFKEQ come from the germline V gene. The CDR3 sequence is 16 residues long. The V and J ends lost 0 bases and 2 bases respectively, with 11 bases between them. The chain's CDR3 is CASSQEIGVAYNEQFF. The CDR3 nucleotides are TGTGCCAGCAGCCAAGAGATAGGGGTGGCCTACAATGAGCAGTTCTTC.

This clonotype came up a few times. This rearrangement joins TRBV5-1 to TRBJ2-1; 8 nucleotides line up with TRBD2. This CDR3 has 15 amino acids. Germline lookup yields CDR1 SGHRS and CDR2 YFSETQ. Trimming at V came to 6 bases and at J to 6 bases, leaving 11 bases not matched to a gene. DNA for the CDR3: TGCGCCAGCACGGAACCCTTAGCGGGAAGCAATGAGCAGTTCTTC. Its protein is CASTEPLAGSNEQFF.

This clonotype was seen ten or more times. The V gene is TRBV5-1, the J gene TRBJ2-1; 11 nucleotides match TRBD1. The CDR3 is 13 amino acids. V lost 7 bases and J lost 4; bases outside the gene matches: 1. The germline CDR1 and CDR2 sequences are SGHRS and YFSETQ. CDR3 sequence (DNA): TGCGCCAGCGGGACAGGGGGATACAATGAGCAGTTCTTC. Protein sequence: CASGTGGYNEQFF.

This clonotype was counted at least ten times. The chain couples TRBV25-1 to TRBJ1-1, with a tentative D call TRBD1 (5 bases). Germline assignment: CDR1 MGHDK and CDR2 SYGVNS. Trimming pared 7 bases from V and 1 base from J, leaving 13 bases between. This CDR3 spans 14 amino acids. The CDR3 DNA reads TGTGCCAGCAAACGGGACGGGTCGAACACTGAAGCTTTCTTT. Its translation is CASKRDGSNTEAFF.

There are many counts of this clonotype. The rearrangement links TRBV9 to TRBJ1-1; 7 bases fit TRBD1. The junction had 3 bases not matched to a gene; V was cut back by 3 bases and J by 4 bases. Per the germline V gene, CDR1 is SGDLS and CDR2 is YYNGEE. The length of the CDR3 is 13 residues. This CDR3 reads CASSEGGGTEAFF. DNA for the CDR3: TGTGCCAGCAGCGAAGGGGGCGGCACTGAAGCTTTCTTT.